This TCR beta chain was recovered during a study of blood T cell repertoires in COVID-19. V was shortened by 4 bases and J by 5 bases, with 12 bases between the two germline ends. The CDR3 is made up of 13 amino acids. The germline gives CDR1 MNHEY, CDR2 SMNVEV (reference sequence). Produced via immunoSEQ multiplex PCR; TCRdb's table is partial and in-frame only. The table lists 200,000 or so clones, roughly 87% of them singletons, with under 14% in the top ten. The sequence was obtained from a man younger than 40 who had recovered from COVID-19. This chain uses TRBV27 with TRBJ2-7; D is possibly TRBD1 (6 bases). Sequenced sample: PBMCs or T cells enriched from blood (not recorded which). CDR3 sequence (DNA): TGTGCCAGCAGTTCAACTGACAGGCACGAGCAGTACTTC. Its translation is CASSSTDRHEQYF.